A single sample gave rise to the 4 T cell receptor beta chains below, sequenced in a study of breast tumors, draining lymph nodes, adjacent tissues. TCRdb re-called the multiplex PCR reads through MiXCR, storing one row per CDR3 protein. The data hold more than 80,000 distinct CDR3 sequences, with about 30% observed a single time. Axillary draining lymph nodes of breast cancer patients supplied the node samples. The source material was axillary lymph node tissue. All receptors come from a female donor with breast cancer. Some clones in this sample may be carry-over from other donors' samples.

The chain joins TRBV29-1 to TRBJ2-7; TRBD1 matches at 7 bases. Germline loops: CDR1 SQVTM, CDR2 ANQGSEA. J was trimmed by 6 bases and V by 5 bases; bases with no gene match: 13. The CDR3 loop spans 14 amino acids. CDR3 loop: CSVLDRSFTGEQYF. CDR3 in DNA: TGCAGCGTTCTGGACAGGAGCTTTACTGGCGAGCAGTACTTC.

This clonotype has ten or more counts. The V call is TRBV6-5, the J call TRBJ1-4; 7 positions match TRBD1. The CDR3 sequence is 16 residues long. Per the germline V gene, CDR1 is MNHEY and CDR2 is SVGAGI. With V trimmed by 10 bases and J by 8 bases, 19 bases remained unmatched. CDR3 protein: CATGGATGESREKLFF. Written as DNA, the CDR3 is TGTGCCACCGGGGGGGCAACAGGGGAATCGAGGGAAAAACTGTTTTTT.

This clonotype was observed a few times. This may come from a read error, since a much larger clone is one base off. The chain is built from TRBV19 and TRBJ2-1; 14 bases are a match to TRBD2. The V gene's germline CDR1 is LNHDA and CDR2 SQIVND (reference sequence). This CDR3 is 17 amino acids long. The CDR3 bases are TGTGCCAGTAGTATAGCCCGGACTAGCGGGGGGTACAATGAGCAGTCCTTC. This codes for CASSIARTSGGYNEQSF.

This clonotype has a count of ten or more. The chain carries TRBV20-1 and TRBJ1-5; a possible D gene is TRBD1 (5 bases). CDR1 and CDR2 from the germline V gene are DFQATT and SNEGSKA (reference sequence). CDR3 length equals 15 residues. The ends were cut back, 1 base at V and 6 bases at J, with 16 bases in the middle. The CDR3 region is CSARGLGQGGQPQHF. As DNA, the CDR3 is TGCAGTGCTAGAGGTCTGGGGCAGGGAGGTCAGCCCCAGCATTTT.